Here is one T cell receptor (beta chain) with its context. This clonotype was seen many times. No cognate antigen has been identified for it. No much larger clonotype is one base removed from it; base qualities were not supplied. Trimming removed 4 bases from V and 8 bases from J; the gene matches leave 9 bases unexplained. From its cysteine to its phenylalanine, the CDR3 spans 15 amino acids. Of the read, only the CDR3 DNA is kept; its 45 bases are in frame from base 1. Reading the germline V gene gives CDR1 MNHNS and CDR2 SASEGT. This specimen's time point label, per the study, means: sample taken at primary tumor resection. The donors were 65 to 85 patients from the lung TRACERx cohort who had early-stage, untreated non-small cell lung cancer. Without any cell sorting, TCR sequencing was performed on whole RNA extracted either from tumor and nontumor lung tissue or from cryopreserved PBMC samples. Only patients with enough RNA available from two or more tumor regions were chosen for TCR sequencing. Before being selected, tumor and adjacent nontumor lung specimens were reviewed by a lung pathologist.

The library came from 5' RACE. Sequencing instrument: NextSeq 500. To allow correction of PCR and sequencing errors, the TCR library protocol tagged every TCR cDNA molecule with a unique molecular identifier. Concerning the study's data processing: TCR identification, UMI-based error correction and CDR3 extraction were all carried out with Decombinator tools. Expanded TCRs were defined as those above a frequency of 2 per 1,000, corresponding to the top 1% of the tumor frequency distribution. Expanded tumor TCRs statistically deemed absent (corrected P<0.05) from at least one tumor region were classed as regional, and all other expanded tumor TCRs were classed as ubiquitous. Renyi diversity was computed with the R vegan package after each repertoire had been subsampled 100 times to 5,000 TCRs. CDR3 similarity networks were constructed using string-kernel similarity of amino acid triplets, with links drawn between CDR3s whose pairwise similarity was above 0.82. In TCRdb, the public reads were trimmed at Q25 with fastp and aligned with MiXCR, with productive beta chains retained. Each record represents a unique CDR3 protein, reported with the most common genes and DNA among its rows. What appears here as the V and J calls and clone size reflects TCRdb's work, not the paper's. The sample has 4,500 to 7,000 distinct CDR3 sequences on record, more than 4% of them singletons. 23% of the sample is held by the ten biggest clonotypes.

The data stem from a study of spatial heterogeneity in lung cancer (dated by TCRdb to between 2018 and 2021). Concerning the study at large: Beta-chain transcripts were consistently detected in greater numbers than alpha-chain transcripts, which likely reflected higher beta-chain transcript abundance. In tumor regions, TCR transcript counts showed a strong correlation with a T cell transcriptional module score from matched bulk RNA-seq. In the raw uncorrected reads, each unique combination of TCR and UMI appeared more than ten times on average. In non-small cell lung cancer, the study quantitatively compared TCR alpha and beta repertoires across several tumor regions, matched nontumor lung, and blood. Nonsynonymous mutation counts, determined by whole-exome sequencing of tumor tissue, were related to features of the TCR repertoire. Both alpha and beta chains were TCR-sequenced in samples taken at surgery, namely 220 tumor regions, under 80 matched nontumor lung samples and approximately 58 PBMC samples.

Results the study describes overall, beyond this receptor: Additional single-cell paired TCR alpha and beta sequencing was considered necessary to confirm, at a functional level, the hypothesis that regional TCRs recognize regional mutations. Counts of ubiquitous and regional expanded TCRs correlated with counts of ubiquitous and regional nonsynonymous mutations, respectively. TCR-seq coverage of tumor T cells was estimated to be only 6% to 7.5% for alpha chains and more than 11% for beta chains. A correlation was observed between the number of expanded intratumoral alpha and beta TCRs and the tumor nonsynonymous mutation count.

The receptor comes from a male donor with early-stage non-small cell lung cancer. The sequence joins TRBV6-1 to TRBJ1-4; TRBD1 lines up with 8 middle nucleotides. The sequencing here drew on lung tumor tissue, taken at surgery. The CDR3 here reads CASSVDRGVVEKLFF. In nucleotide form, the sequence is TGTGCCAGCAGTGTCGACAGGGGAGTCGTGGAAAAACTGTTTTTT.